The 22 T cell receptor beta chains below come from one sample, sequenced in a study of cytomegalovirus exposure and HLA in healthy donors (dated by TCRdb to about 2017). Preparation of the library involved the immunoSEQ multiplex PCR assay. The multiplex PCR relied on a mix of 60 forward primers for TCR Vbeta segments and 13 reverse primers for TCR Jbeta segments. The immuneACCESS repertoire file appears here via TCRdb, limited to in-frame rearrangements. These files lack a portion of the clones; in checked studies, under half of the deficit traces to unresolved V genes, and the cause of the others is not known. The sample has fewer than 100,000 clones on record. The ten largest clones represent under 1.5% of the sample. The sequencing input was PBMCs. All receptors come from an older woman in good health and CMV-seronegative.

The chain couples TRBV28 to TRBJ2-5, with 10 positions matching TRBD1. This CDR3 region has 15 residues. Germline V gives CDR1 MDHEN, CDR2 SYDVKM. The V and J ends lost 6 bases and 3 bases, in that order; junction bases with no gene match: 7. CDR3 in DNA: TGTGCCAGCAGCCCCTCAGGACAGGGGGAAGAGACCCAGTACTTC. The encoded protein is CASSPSGQGEETQYF.

This chain joins TRBV30 and TRBJ2-2; TRBD2 matches 10 bases. The germline CDR1 and CDR2 sequences are GTSNPN and SVGIG (reference sequence). The CDR3 has 15 amino acids. V was pared by 1 base and J by 4 bases, with 3 bases of the junction left unmatched. CDR3 sequence reads: CAWSDLAGVTGELFF. The CDR3 DNA sequence: TGTGCCTGGAGTGATCTAGCGGGAGTCACCGGGGAGCTGTTTTTT.

V gene TRBV7-2 combines with J gene TRBJ2-3, with D hard to call. Germline loops: CDR1 SGHTA, CDR2 FQGNSA. V dropped 5 bases and J dropped 0 bases, with 21 bases sitting between them. The CDR3 is made up of 18 amino acids. CDR3 sequence: CASSPRGDGRLSTDTQYF. CDR3 nucleotides: TGTGCCAGCAGCCCCCGAGGCGACGGAAGGTTAAGCACAGATACGCAGTATTTT.

The chain employs TRBV5-1 and TRBJ1-4; tentative D call: TRBD1 (5 bases). The CDR3 totals 15 residues. V was pared by 3 bases and J by 0 bases, with 9 bases between. Germline V lookup: CDR1 SGHRS, CDR2 YFSETQ. Written as DNA, the CDR3 is TGCGCCAGCAGCTCCGGACATTCAACTAATGAAAAACTGTTTTTT. It translates to CASSSGHSTNEKLFF. The whole variable domain, remainder taken from reference TRBV5-1 and TRBJ1-4, is KAGVTQTPRYLIKTRGQQVTLSCSPISGHRSVSWYQQTPGQGLQFLFEYFSETQRNKGNFPGRFSGRQFSNSRSEMNVSTLELGDSALYLCASSSGHSTNEKLFFGSGTQLSVL.

This sequence joins TRBV4-1 and TRBJ1-2; D is unclear. Germline loops: CDR1 MGHRA, CDR2 YSYEKL. The CDR3 is 14 amino acids. V shed 1 base and J shed 8 bases, with 14 bases lying between them. For the CDR3, the DNA is TGCGCCAGCAGCCAAGTTGGGCTGTCTGAGGGCTACACCTTC. Translated: CASSQVGLSEGYTF.

The gene calls are TRBV5-1 and TRBJ1-6; TRBD1 aligns across 7 bases. CDR3 length: 13 amino acids. Germline V gene sequence: CDR1 SGHRS, CDR2 YFSETQ. J lost 13 bases, V lost 3 bases, and 7 bases had no gene match. CDR3 nucleotides: TGCGCCAGCAGCTGGGGGGACAGTAGGCCCCTCCACTTT. It codes for CASSWGDSRPLHF.

The gene calls are TRBV19 and TRBJ2-5; a weak D match, TRBD2 (5 bases). Between the trimmed V and J ends, which lost 3 bases and 2 bases, there was a span of 7 bases. The CDR3 is 13 residues long. From germline, CDR1 is LNHDA and CDR2 SQIVND (reference sequence). The CDR3 region is CASSIGGQETQYF. CDR3 nucleotide sequence: TGTGCCAGTAGTATTGGCGGGCAAGAGACCCAGTACTTC.

The chain links TRBV7-9 to TRBJ1-2; D not resolved. V was clipped by 0 bases and J by 6 bases, with 8 bases between them. CDR3 length: 13 residues. CDR1 and CDR2 (germline): SEHNR, FQNEAQ (reference sequence). CDR3 in DNA: TGTGCCAGCAGCTTAGCGTCCAGAAATGGCTACACCTTC. The encoded protein is CASSLASRNGYTF.

The chain has TRBV5-1 and TRBJ2-7; 9 nucleotides align to TRBD2. The CDR3 consists of 15 residues. V was clipped by 0 bases and J by 4 bases; unmatched bases: 5. Germline lookup yields CDR1 SGHRS and CDR2 YFSETQ. The CDR3 loop reads CASSLGGTSIYEQYF. The CDR3 nucleotides read TGCGCCAGCAGCTTGGGCGGGACTAGCATTTACGAGCAGTACTTC.

The V call is TRBV4-2, the J call TRBJ2-3; maybe TRBD2 (6 bases). The CDR3 is made up of 15 amino acids. Germline-derived CDR1 and CDR2 are LGHNA and YNFKEQ. V was shortened by 2 bases and J by 4 bases, with 13 bases between the two germline ends. The DNA of the CDR3 is TGTGCCAGCAGCCAACCTTCGGGACTCTCAGATACGCAGTATTTT. It codes for CASSQPSGLSDTQYF.

V gene TRBV19 combines with J gene TRBJ2-2, with a possible D match to TRBD2 (6 bases). Trimming left V 7 bases short and J 0 bases short, with 12 bases between. CDR1 and CDR2 (germline): LNHDA, SQIVND (reference sequence). The CDR3 consists of 15 residues. The chain's CDR3 is CASIFGGANTGELFF. In nucleotides, the CDR3 is TGTGCCAGTATTTTCGGCGGGGCGAACACCGGGGAGCTGTTTTTT.

V usage is TRBV4-3 and J usage is TRBJ2-5; 14 nucleotides align to TRBD2. J was trimmed by 1 base and V by 4 bases; bases with no gene match: 8. Per germline, CDR1 LGHNA and CDR2 YSLEER. The CDR3 totals 18 residues. The CDR3 loop reads CASSLGLAGGPIQETQYF. The DNA for the CDR3 is TGCGCCAGCAGCCTTGGACTAGCGGGAGGTCCCATCCAAGAGACCCAGTACTTC.

This rearrangement joins TRBV21-1 to TRBJ1-4. TRBV21-1 is given as a pseudogene. This CDR3 contains 15 residues. The CDR3 loop reads CASSKLLRFEEKLFF. CDR3 nucleotides: TGTGCCAGCAGCAAACTCCTACGCTTCGAGGAAAAACTGTTTTTT.

The V and J genes are TRBV19 and TRBJ2-1; TRBD1 is a possible D gene (6 bases). V shed 5 bases and J shed 4 bases, with 18 bases lying between them. Germline loops: CDR1 LNHDA, CDR2 SQIVND (reference sequence). The CDR3 extends over 16 amino acids. The DNA of the CDR3 is TGTGCCAGTAGTGAGACAGGCCGCGCCCTTTACAATGAGCAGTTCTTC. The encoded protein is CASSETGRALYNEQFF.

The gene calls are TRBV6-4 and TRBJ1-2; the match to TRBD1 covers 11 bases. V shed 10 bases, J shed 5 bases, and the junction held 12 bases outside the gene matches. Germline CDR1 MRHNA, CDR2 SNTAGT. The CDR3 runs 15 residues. CDR3 protein: CAITDRGLSGYGYTF. CDR3 bases: TGTGCCATCACGGACAGGGGGCTCTCTGGGTATGGCTACACCTTC.

This chain uses TRBV7-9 with TRBJ2-7; possible D gene TRBD2, 6 bases. The CDR3 contains 14 residues. Trimming removed 2 bases at V and 2 bases at J, with 10 bases between. Germline V gene data show CDR1 as SEHNR and CDR2 as FQNEAQ (reference sequence). CDR3: CASSLSGDTYEQYF. CDR3 coding DNA: TGTGCCAGCAGCTTATCGGGAGACACCTACGAGCAGTACTTC.

The gene calls are TRBV6-1 and TRBJ2-7, with D perhaps TRBD1 (6 bases). Germline CDR1 and CDR2: MNHNS and SASEGT. V lost 2 bases to trimming and J lost 5 bases, with 19 bases between them. The CDR3 has 16 amino acids. The CDR3, as DNA: TGTGCCAGCAGTGAAAGAGCTGGGTACAGGGCCGACGAGCAGTACTTC. Translated: CASSERAGYRADEQYF.

The chain uses TRBV19 and TRBJ2-3; 14 bases agree with TRBD2. This CDR3 has 16 amino acids. Germline values: CDR1 LNHDA, CDR2 SQIVND (reference sequence). J was trimmed by 4 bases and V by 5 bases; bases with no gene match: 5. The CDR3 protein is CASSPRTSGRSDTQYF. CDR3 nucleotides: TGTGCCAGTAGTCCCCGGACTAGCGGGAGGTCAGATACGCAGTATTTT.

The J gene is TRBJ2-1, the V gene TRBV19, with 12 bases aligning to TRBD2. Germline trimming cut 11 bases from V and 7 bases from J; bases unmatched to any gene: 9. Per the germline V gene, CDR1 is LNHDA and CDR2 is SQIVND (reference sequence). The CDR3 is 14 residues long. The CDR3 protein is CAGNRLAGDNEQFF. The CDR3 nucleotides read TGTGCCGGTAACCGACTAGCGGGAGATAATGAGCAGTTCTTC.

The chain employs TRBV7-8 and TRBJ2-7; the D is unclear. Trimming shortened V by 5 bases and J by 2 bases, and 13 bases separated the two germline ends. This CDR3 has 14 amino acids. In germline, CDR1 is SGHVS, CDR2 FQNEAQ. In nucleotides, the CDR3 is TGTGCCAGCAGCCTAAGAAGAGCAACCTACGAGCAGTACTTC. As protein: CASSLRRATYEQYF.

The chain has TRBV4-1 and TRBJ2-2; D gene unclear. V was pared by 0 bases and J by 0 bases, with 11 bases between. The CDR3 totals 17 residues. CDR1 MGHRA and CDR2 YSYEKL come from the germline V gene. CDR3 sequence reads: CASSQDPQPANTGELFF. The CDR3 coding sequence is TGCGCCAGCAGCCAAGATCCACAACCCGCGAACACCGGGGAGCTGTTTTTT.

This rearrangement joins TRBV14 to TRBJ2-1; TRBD2 aligns across 13 bases. Germline CDR1 is SGHDN and CDR2 is FVKESK. This CDR3 spans 15 amino acids. V dropped 4 bases and J dropped 6; count of bases not matched to a gene: 3. CDR3 sequence reads: CASSLRTSGSNEQFF. CDR3 DNA: TGTGCCAGCAGCCTCCGGACTAGCGGGAGCAATGAGCAGTTCTTC.